The present entry profiles one T cell receptor beta chain with its context. Amplified regions were TCR beta CDR3 sequences from RNA transcripts. First-round RT-PCR targeting the TCR CDR3 was performed with the HTBI primer set. TCRdb recomputed calls from the multiplex PCR reads with MiXCR, one row per CDR3 protein. The sample has about 410,000 distinct CDR3 sequences, 13% to 15% seen once; the top ten hold about 20%. This specimen belongs to a study of T cells in Graves' hyperthyroidism and ophthalmopathy. A patient was excluded if there was uncontrolled infection, other autoimmune disease, pregnancy or lactation. This CDR3 contains 15 residues. Germline V CDR1 and CDR2: SEHNR, FQNEAQ (reference sequence). Trimming took 5 bases from V and 5 from J, leaving 18 bases between them.

Sequencing used blood. The receptor comes from a woman in her twenties or thirties with Graves' ophthalmopathy. The chain has TRBV7-9 and TRBJ1-2; D might be TRBD1 (5 bases). CDR3 amino acids: CASSPGPPRSYGYTF. The DNA of the CDR3 is TGTGCCAGCAGCCCGGGACCACCTCGGTCATATGGCTACACCTTC.